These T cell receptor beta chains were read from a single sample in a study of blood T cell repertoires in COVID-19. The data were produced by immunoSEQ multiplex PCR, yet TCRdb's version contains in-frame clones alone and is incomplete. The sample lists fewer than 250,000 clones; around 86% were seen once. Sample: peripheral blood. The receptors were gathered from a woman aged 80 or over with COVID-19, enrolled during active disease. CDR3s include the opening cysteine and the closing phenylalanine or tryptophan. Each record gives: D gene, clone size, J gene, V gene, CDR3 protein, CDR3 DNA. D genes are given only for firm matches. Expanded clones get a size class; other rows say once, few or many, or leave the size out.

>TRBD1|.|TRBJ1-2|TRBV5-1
CASSTGQDLGYTF
TGCGCCAGCAGCACTGGACAGGATTTAGGCTACACCTTC
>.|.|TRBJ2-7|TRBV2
CASFSLPSSYEQYF
TGTGCCAGCTTTTCACTTCCGTCCTCCTACGAGCAGTACTTC
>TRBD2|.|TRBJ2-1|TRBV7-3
CASSLKVGLAGPNEQFF
TGTGCCAGCAGCTTAAAAGTGGGACTAGCGGGGCCCAATGAGCAGTTCTTC
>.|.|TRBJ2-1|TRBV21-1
CASSKDMGEVRGNEQFF
TGTGCCAGCAGCAAAGATATGGGGGAGGTTCGCGGCAATGAGCAGTTCTTC
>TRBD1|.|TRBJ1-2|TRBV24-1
CATSDAGQGGYGYTF
TGTGCCACCAGTGACGCCGGACAGGGGGGGTATGGCTACACCTTC
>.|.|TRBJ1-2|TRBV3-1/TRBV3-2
CASSQDKQAIIYGYTF
TGTGCCAGCAGCCAAGATAAACAAGCGATTATCTATGGCTACACCTTC
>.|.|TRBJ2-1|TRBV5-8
CASSLSMTGDNEQFF
TGTGCCAGCAGCTTAAGTATGACGGGAGACAATGAGCAGTTCTTC
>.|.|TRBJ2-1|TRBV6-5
CASSYEGDSYNEQFF
TGTGCCAGCAGTTACGAGGGGGACTCCTACAATGAGCAGTTCTTC
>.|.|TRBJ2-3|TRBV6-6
CASRNGQTDTQYF
TGTGCCAGCAGAAATGGACAGACAGATACGCAGTATTTT
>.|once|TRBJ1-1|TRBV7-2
CASSLGRQNTEAFF
TGTGCCAGCAGCTTGGGCCGACAGAACACTGAAGCTTTCTTT
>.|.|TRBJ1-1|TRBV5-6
CASSLGRANTEAFF
TGTGCCAGCAGCTTGGGCAGGGCGAACACTGAAGCTTTCTTT
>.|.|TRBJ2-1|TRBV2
CASIRYRDYEQFF
TGTGCCAGCATTCGTTACAGGGATTATGAGCAGTTCTTC
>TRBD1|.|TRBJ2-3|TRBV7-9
CASNSVGGQGRDTQYF
TGTGCCAGCAACTCTGTAGGAGGACAGGGACGAGATACGCAGTATTTT
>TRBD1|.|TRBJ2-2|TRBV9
CAGGDRDTGELFF
TGTGCCGGAGGGGACAGGGACACCGGGGAGCTGTTTTTT
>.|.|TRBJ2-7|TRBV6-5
CASRPGTGSGEQYF
TGTGCCAGCAGGCCCGGGACTGGGAGTGGCGAGCAGTACTTC
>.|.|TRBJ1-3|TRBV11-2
CASSLDREDTIYF
TGTGCCAGCAGCTTAGATCGGGAGGACACCATATATTTT
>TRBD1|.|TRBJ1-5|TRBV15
CATSRGGQDNQPQHF
TGTGCCACCAGCAGAGGGGGACAGGACAATCAGCCCCAGCATTTT
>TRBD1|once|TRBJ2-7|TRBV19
CASSSGTGSSYEQYF
TGTGCCAGTAGTTCCGGGACAGGGTCCTCCTACGAGCAGTACTTC
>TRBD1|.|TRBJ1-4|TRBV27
CATPLGTVNEKLFF
TGTGCCACTCCTTTGGGGACAGTAAATGAAAAACTGTTTTTT
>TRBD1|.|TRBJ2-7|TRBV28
CATTSSQGNSYEQYF
TGTGCCACCACATCTTCACAGGGGAACTCCTACGAGCAGTACTTC
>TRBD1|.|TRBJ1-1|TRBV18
CASSPQGQLTTGTEAFF
TGTGCCAGCTCACCACAGGGACAGCTTACGACGGGCACTGAAGCTTTCTTT
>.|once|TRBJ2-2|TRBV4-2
CASSQPPGGELFF
TGTGCCAGCAGCCAACCACCGGGCGGGGAGCTGTTTTTT
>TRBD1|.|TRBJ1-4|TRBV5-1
CASSTSGTDYEKLFF
TGCGCCAGCAGCACGTCCGGGACAGATTATGAAAAACTGTTTTTT
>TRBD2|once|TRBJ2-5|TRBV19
CASSIRASGAETQYF
TGTGCCAGTAGTATACGGGCTAGCGGGGCGGAGACCCAGTACTTC
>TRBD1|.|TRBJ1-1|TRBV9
CASSAQGANTETFF
TGTGCCAGCAGCGCGCAGGGGGCGAACACTGAAACTTTCTTT
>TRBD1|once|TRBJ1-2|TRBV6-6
CASKPNRDRGNYGYTF
TGTGCCAGCAAGCCGAACCGGGACAGGGGTAACTATGGCTACACCTTC
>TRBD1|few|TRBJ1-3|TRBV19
CASSPGQGPLISGNTIYF
TGTGCCAGTAGTCCGGGACAGGGGCCATTAATCTCTGGAAACACCATATATTTT
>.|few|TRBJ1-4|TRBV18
CASSPDRPTNEKLFF
TGTGCCAGCTCACCAGACAGGCCAACTAATGAAAAACTGTTTTTT
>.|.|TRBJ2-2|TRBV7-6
CASSLPGHYTGELFF
TGTGCCAGCAGCTTACCTGGACACTACACCGGGGAGCTGTTTTTT
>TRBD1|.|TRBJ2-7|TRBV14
CASSQDRAGQGMDEQYF
TGTGCCAGCAGCCAAGATAGGGCAGGACAGGGGATGGACGAGCAGTACTTC
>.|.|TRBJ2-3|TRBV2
CASRGTGRTDTQYF
TGTGCCAGCAGGGGTACAGGGAGAACAGATACGCAGTATTTT
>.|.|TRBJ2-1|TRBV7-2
CASSLPSGRYNEQFF
TGTGCCAGCAGCTTACCATCAGGGCGGTACAATGAGCAGTTCTTC
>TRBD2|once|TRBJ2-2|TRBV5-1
CASSRGGAGGELFF
TGCGCCAGCAGCCGCGGGGGGGCTGGCGGGGAGCTGTTTTTT
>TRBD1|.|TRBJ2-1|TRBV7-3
CASSMTGGRQFF
TGTGCCAGCAGCATGACAGGGGGTCGGCAGTTCTTC
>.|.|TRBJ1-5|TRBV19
CASSITGGRGSGQPQHF
TGTGCCAGTAGTATTACCGGGGGGCGAGGTTCAGGTCAGCCCCAGCATTTT
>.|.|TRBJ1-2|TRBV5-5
CASSPFQVNYGYTF
TGTGCCAGCAGCCCCTTCCAGGTTAACTATGGCTACACCTTC
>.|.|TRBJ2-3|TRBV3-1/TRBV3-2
CASSPHVAASTDTQYF
TGTGCCAGCAGCCCGCACGTAGCGGCTAGCACAGATACGCAGTATTTT
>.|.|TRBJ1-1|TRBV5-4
CASSLEQGPNTEAFF
TGTGCCAGCAGCTTGGAACAGGGTCCGAACACTGAAGCTTTCTTT
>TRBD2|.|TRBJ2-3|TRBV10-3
CAISESSGVGDTQYF
TGTGCCATCAGTGAGTCTAGCGGGGTGGGAGATACGCAGTATTTT
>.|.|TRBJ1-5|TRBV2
CASSGNSLNQPQHF
TGTGCCAGCAGTGGGAACAGCCTCAATCAGCCCCAGCATTTT
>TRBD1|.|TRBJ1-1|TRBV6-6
CASTGQPSFEGAEAFF
TGTGCCAGTACGGGACAGCCATCCTTCGAGGGGGCTGAAGCTTTCTTT
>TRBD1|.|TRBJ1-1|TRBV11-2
CATKGGRQGSLNTEAFF
TGTGCCACAAAAGGGGGGAGACAGGGTTCCCTTAACACTGAAGCTTTCTTT
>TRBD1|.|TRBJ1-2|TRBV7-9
CASGLWDRVANYGYTF
TGTGCCAGCGGCCTGTGGGACAGAGTCGCTAACTATGGCTACACCTTC
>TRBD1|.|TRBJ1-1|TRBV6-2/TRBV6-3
CASSSVWTGFNTEAFF
TGTGCCAGCAGTTCGGTCTGGACAGGGTTTAACACTGAAGCTTTCTTT
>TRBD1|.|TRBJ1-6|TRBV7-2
CASSLLGQANSPLHF
TGTGCCAGCAGCTTATTGGGACAGGCAAATTCACCCCTCCACTTT
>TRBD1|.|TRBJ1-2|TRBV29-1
CSVGVSVQQGLGGYTF
TGCAGCGTTGGGGTCTCAGTGCAACAGGGGCTTGGCGGCTACACCTTC
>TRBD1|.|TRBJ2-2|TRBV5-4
CASSKGTAVTGELFF
TGTGCCAGCAGCAAAGGGACAGCAGTCACCGGGGAGCTGTTTTTT
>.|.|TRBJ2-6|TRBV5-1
CASSTTGAGANVLTF
TGCGCCAGCAGTACAACGGGGGCTGGGGCCAACGTCCTGACTTTC
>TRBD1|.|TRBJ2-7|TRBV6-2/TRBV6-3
CASSSGQGFDEQYF
TGTGCCAGCAGTTCGGGACAGGGGTTCGACGAGCAGTACTTC
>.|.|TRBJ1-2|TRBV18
CASSPGHLVGYGYTF
TGTGCCAGCTCACCGGGACACCTGGTCGGCTATGGCTACACCTTC
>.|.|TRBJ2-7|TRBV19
CASSEVRGYEQYF
TGTGCCAGTAGTGAGGTCAGGGGCTACGAGCAGTACTTC
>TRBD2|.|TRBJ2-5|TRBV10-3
CAISERAGGEETQYF
TGTGCCATCAGTGAGAGAGCGGGGGGGGAAGAGACCCAGTACTTC
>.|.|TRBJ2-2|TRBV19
CASSIVSNTGELFF
TGTGCCAGTAGTATAGTCAGTAACACCGGGGAGCTGTTTTTT
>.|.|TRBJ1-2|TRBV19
CASSTPRGITFYGYTF
TGTGCCAGTAGTACCCCTAGGGGGATTACCTTCTATGGCTACACCTTC
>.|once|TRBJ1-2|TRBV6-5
CASRRGYGYTF
TGTGCCAGCAGACGAGGATATGGCTACACCTTC
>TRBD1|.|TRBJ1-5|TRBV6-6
CASSRTGADQPQHF
TGTGCCAGCAGTCGGACAGGAGCGGATCAGCCCCAGCATTTT
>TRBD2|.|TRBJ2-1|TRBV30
CAWGSDLAGGPSNEQFF
TGTGCCTGGGGATCGGATCTAGCGGGGGGGCCCAGCAATGAGCAGTTCTTC
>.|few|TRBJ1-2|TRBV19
CASRDTSGGYTF
TGTGCCAGTAGGGACACCTCGGGTGGCTACACCTTC